The source of this T cell receptor (beta chain) is a study of CD8+ T cells in alopecia areata. TCR sequencing used cDNA made by reverse transcription of extracted RNA. Clones were read by immunoSEQ multiplex PCR, and TCRdb kept only the in-frame ones, dropping some. The top ten hold roughly 51% of the sample, which has 60,000 to 65,000 clones, roughly 47% seen once. Study-wide points: Scalp samples also contribute reads from the resident alphabeta T cells found in normal skin. Clonality was higher in lesional than normal scalp, especially in alopecia totalis/universalis.

CDR1 and CDR2 from the germline V gene are SEHNR and FQNEAQ (reference sequence). This CDR3 has 13 amino acids. Trimming cost V 6 bases and J 2 bases, with 11 bases left between them. With regard to this clone: No antigen is known for it.

Researchers took lesional scalp punch biopsies and peripheral blood from people who were alopecia areata patients. Sequencing was performed on NKG2D-low CD8+ T cells sorted from blood. This sequence was found in a human donor with alopecia areata. The chain uses TRBV7-9 and TRBJ2-7; unclear D gene. CDR3 protein: CASSSGKTYEQYF. The DNA for the CDR3 is TGTGCCAGCAGTTCTGGGAAGACCTACGAGCAGTACTTC. The whole variable domain, filled in from reference TRBV7-9 and TRBJ2-7, reads DTGVSQNPRHKITKRGQNVTFRCDPISEHNRLYWYRQTLGQGPEFLTYFQNEAQLEKSRLLSDRFSAERPKGSFSTLEIQRTEQGDSAMYLCASSSGKTYEQYFGPGTRLTVT.